Listed below are T cell receptor beta chains from one sample, sequenced in a study of blood T cell repertoires in COVID-19. Generated by immunoSEQ multiplex PCR, the TCRdb table keeps only in-frame clones and is missing some. The sample lists around 13,000 clones, 83% seen once, with under 30% in the top ten. Sequencing input: peripheral blood. These receptors were collected from a woman aged 55-70 years with acute or convalescent COVID-19. CDR3s include the opening cysteine and the closing phenylalanine or tryptophan. A D gene is named only where the DNA matches it firmly. The listing skips clone size in some rows; elsewhere it reads once, few, many or a size class.

d_call: TRBD1
v_call: TRBV7-9
clone_size: -
j_call: TRBJ1-3
cdr3_nt: TGTGCCAGCAGCTTCCGGACAGGGGCCTCTGGAAACACCATATATTTT
cdr3_aa: CASSFRTGASGNTIYF

d_call: -
v_call: TRBV2
clone_size: -
j_call: TRBJ2-7
cdr3_nt: TGTGCCAGCTGCGACTTCTCCTACGAGCAGTACTTC
cdr3_aa: CASCDFSYEQYF

d_call: TRBD1
v_call: TRBV11-2
clone_size: -
j_call: TRBJ2-7
cdr3_nt: TGTGCCAGCAGCTTAGCTGTGGCGGGGACAGGGGGCTACGAGCAGTACTTC
cdr3_aa: CASSLAVAGTGGYEQYF

d_call: -
v_call: TRBV7-2
clone_size: -
j_call: TRBJ1-1
cdr3_nt: TGTGCCAGCAGCTCTGACAGTAGAGTGAACACTGAAGCTTTCTTT
cdr3_aa: CASSSDSRVNTEAFF

d_call: TRBD2
v_call: TRBV19
clone_size: few
j_call: TRBJ2-1
cdr3_nt: TGTGCCAGTACCACAGGCAGCGGGGTGACTTCTCAGAATGAGCAGTTCTTC
cdr3_aa: CASTTGSGVTSQNEQFF

d_call: -
v_call: TRBV5-1
clone_size: -
j_call: TRBJ1-2
cdr3_nt: TGCGCCAGCAAGGGGCCTGGTTTGTATGGCTACACCTTC
cdr3_aa: CASKGPGLYGYTF

d_call: TRBD2
v_call: TRBV5-4
clone_size: -
j_call: TRBJ2-2
cdr3_nt: TGTGCCAGCAGCTTTGGGCTAGCGGGAGGGCCAGGCACCGGGGAGCTGTTTTTT
cdr3_aa: CASSFGLAGGPGTGELFF

d_call: -
v_call: TRBV18
clone_size: few
j_call: TRBJ1-6
cdr3_nt: TGTGCCAGCTCACCAAGTGGACGGGAGAATTCACCCCTCCACTTT
cdr3_aa: CASSPSGRENSPLHF

d_call: -
v_call: TRBV30
clone_size: -
j_call: TRBJ2-7
cdr3_nt: TGTGCCTGGGAGGGGGGTCAGGAGGGGGCAATCTACGAGCAGTACTTC
cdr3_aa: CAWEGGQEGAIYEQYF

d_call: -
v_call: TRBV15
clone_size: -
j_call: TRBJ2-7
cdr3_nt: TGTGCCACCGCCGCGGGGAGCGACGAGCAGTACTTC
cdr3_aa: CATAAGSDEQYF

d_call: TRBD1
v_call: TRBV2
clone_size: -
j_call: TRBJ1-5
cdr3_nt: TGTGCCAGCACCTGGACAGGGGGGGACAATCAGCCCCAGCATTTT
cdr3_aa: CASTWTGGDNQPQHF

d_call: TRBD2
v_call: TRBV5-6
clone_size: -
j_call: TRBJ2-7
cdr3_nt: TGTGCCAGCAGCCATCCGGGGGGCTACGAGCAGTACTTC
cdr3_aa: CASSHPGGYEQYF

d_call: -
v_call: TRBV13
clone_size: once
j_call: TRBJ2-2
cdr3_nt: TGTGCCAGCAGCTTACGTCCCGCAGGGTCGGTCACCGGGGAGCTGTTTTTT
cdr3_aa: CASSLRPAGSVTGELFF

d_call: TRBD1
v_call: TRBV29-1
clone_size: -
j_call: TRBJ1-4
cdr3_nt: TGCAGCGGCTACGTAGGGACAGGGGGGGAACTGTTTTTT
cdr3_aa: CSGYVGTGGELFF